Listed below are T cell receptor beta chains from one sample, sequenced in a study of cytomegalovirus exposure and HLA in healthy donors. The protocol was immunoSEQ multiplex PCR, while the TCRdb copy is restricted to in-frame clones and leaves out a portion. The data contain hundreds of thousands of clones, approximately 88% of them singletons. The sample was PBMCs. These receptors originate from a boy aged 2 to 9 in good health and CMV-seronegative. The CDR3 runs from the conserved cysteine through the conserved F or W. D genes are given only for firm matches. The size of a clone is reported for some rows only, either as once, few or many, or as a class for expanded clones.

V gene	clone size	D gene	J gene	CDR3 protein	CDR3 DNA
TRBV30	.	TRBD1	TRBJ1-5	CAWSRTGGNQPQHF	TGTGCCTGGAGTAGGACAGGGGGCAATCAGCCCCAGCATTTT
TRBV5-1	.	TRBD1	TRBJ2-7	CASSPSGTETYEQYF	TGCGCCAGCAGCCCTTCCGGGACAGAGACCTACGAGCAGTACTTC
TRBV27	.	TRBD2	TRBJ2-1	CASSSEGLAGVSYNEQFF	TGTGCCAGCAGTTCGGAGGGACTAGCGGGGGTTTCCTACAATGAGCAGTTCTTC
TRBV5-5	.	TRBD2	TRBJ2-7	CASSPWGGTSYEQYF	TGTGCCAGCAGCCCTTGGGGAGGGACCTCCTACGAGCAGTACTTC
TRBV29-1	.	TRBD2	TRBJ2-3	CSVAGLAGAFPSTDTQYF	TGCAGCGTCGCCGGGCTAGCGGGGGCCTTTCCTAGCACAGATACGCAGTATTTT
TRBV4-1	.	.	TRBJ1-5	CASSQDEDSNQPQHF	TGCGCCAGCAGCCAAGACGAGGATAGCAATCAGCCCCAGCATTTT
TRBV6-1	few	TRBD1	TRBJ1-4	CASRIHRGEKLFF	TGTGCCAGCAGGATTCACAGGGGAGAAAAACTGTTTTTT
TRBV6-5	.	TRBD2	TRBJ2-3	CASSSPGLVADTQYF	TGTGCCAGCAGTTCACCGGGACTAGTTGCAGATACGCAGTATTTT
TRBV30	.	.	TRBJ2-7	CAWTGASSYEQYF	TGTGCCTGGACAGGGGCTTCATCCTACGAGCAGTACTTC
TRBV5-1	.	.	TRBJ1-1	CASSLTVNTEAFF	TGCGCCAGCAGCTTGACGGTGAACACTGAAGCTTTCTTT
TRBV19	once	.	TRBJ1-2	CASSTDRGSGYTF	TGTGCCAGTAGTACCGATCGGGGGAGTGGCTACACCTTC
TRBV11-2	.	.	TRBJ1-3	CASSPRHPGEAGNTIYF	TGTGCCAGCAGCCCCCGCCACCCCGGTGAAGCTGGAAACACCATATATTTT
TRBV5-1	.	TRBD1	TRBJ1-1	CASGNNRGTGGAFF	TGCGCCAGTGGGAATAACAGGGGTACAGGCGGAGCTTTCTTT
TRBV6-1	.	TRBD1	TRBJ1-2	CASSPQGQPYGYTF	TGTGCCAGCAGTCCCCAGGGACAGCCCTATGGCTACACCTTC
TRBV2	.	.	TRBJ1-1	CASRDSLNTEAFF	TGTGCCAGCAGGGACAGCTTGAACACTGAAGCTTTCTTT
TRBV2	.	TRBD1	TRBJ1-5	CASSERRGLQPQHF	TGTGCCAGCAGTGAACGGAGGGGGCTGCAGCCCCAGCATTTT
TRBV9	.	.	TRBJ1-5	CASSAGQGSNQPQHF	TGTGCCAGCAGCGCGGGTCAGGGTAGCAATCAGCCCCAGCATTTT
TRBV13	.	TRBD2	TRBJ2-5	CASSSAGLVEMETQYF	TGTGCCAGCAGCTCCGCAGGACTAGTGGAGATGGAGACCCAGTACTTC
TRBV29-1	.	TRBD1	TRBJ2-7	CSAEGTDYEQYF	TGCAGCGCCGAAGGGACAGACTACGAGCAGTACTTC
TRBV29-1	.	TRBD2	TRBJ2-1	CSVGSGRNEQFF	TGCAGCGTTGGTAGCGGGAGGAATGAGCAGTTCTTC
TRBV5-4	.	TRBD2	TRBJ2-7	CASSLAGTSGIYEQYF	TGTGCCAGCAGCTTGGCCGGGACTAGCGGGATATACGAGCAGTACTTC
TRBV10-3	once	TRBD2	TRBJ2-5	CAISDPSGSVLYRETQYF	TGTGCCATCAGTGATCCTAGCGGGAGTGTATTATACCGGGAGACCCAGTACTTC
TRBV11-3	.	.	TRBJ1-1	CASSLGQNTEAFF	TGTGCCAGCAGCTTAGGACAGAACACTGAAGCTTTCTTT
TRBV12-5	.	TRBD2	TRBJ2-1	CASSGTSGYNEQFF	TGTGCCTCCTCCGGGACTAGCGGCTACAATGAGCAGTTCTTC
TRBV5-8	.	.	TRBJ2-3	CASSWTTDTQYF	TGTGCCAGCAGCTGGACAACAGATACGCAGTATTTT
TRBV5-6	.	TRBD2	TRBJ2-7	CASSLLSSGYSYEQYF	TGTGCCAGCAGCTTGCTCTCTAGCGGGTACTCCTACGAGCAGTACTTC
TRBV18	.	.	TRBJ1-4	CASSHRRTNEKLFF	TGTGCCAGCTCACACAGGCGAACTAATGAAAAACTGTTTTTT
TRBV5-4	.	TRBD2	TRBJ2-5	CASSDGRGVQVTQYF	TGTGCCAGCAGCGACGGGCGGGGGGTCCAAGTGACCCAGTACTTC
TRBV11-2	.	.	TRBJ2-1	CASQALRGSYNEQFF	TGTGCCAGTCAAGCCCTCAGGGGCTCCTACAATGAGCAGTTCTTC
TRBV19	.	.	TRBJ2-7	CASSKPGFSYEQYF	TGTGCCAGTAGTAAGCCGGGGTTCTCCTACGAGCAGTACTTC
TRBV5-4	.	.	TRBJ2-1	CASSSDSHNEQFF	TGTGCCAGCAGTTCGGACAGCCACAATGAGCAGTTCTTC
TRBV19	.	.	TRBJ2-2	CASSIGGRGPGELFF	TGTGCCAGTAGTATTGGTGGAAGAGGGCCCGGGGAGCTGTTTTTT
TRBV10-1	few	.	TRBJ2-7	CASSEVNRPYEQYF	TGCGCCAGCAGTGAGGTAAACAGGCCCTACGAGCAGTACTTC
TRBV11-2	.	.	TRBJ2-1	CASSLDHRGWDEQFF	TGTGCCAGCAGCTTAGATCATCGGGGTTGGGATGAGCAGTTCTTC
TRBV30	.	.	TRBJ1-1	CAWSIEALGEAFF	TGTGCCTGGAGTATCGAAGCCCTAGGAGAAGCTTTCTTT
TRBV4-2	.	.	TRBJ2-3	CASSLNGGRSTDTQYF	TGTGCCAGCAGCCTCAACGGAGGGAGGAGCACAGATACGCAGTATTTT
TRBV6-4	.	TRBD2	TRBJ2-3	CASSHTSGSTDTQYF	TGTGCCAGCAGCCACACTAGCGGGAGCACAGATACGCAGTATTTT
TRBV7-2	.	TRBD2	TRBJ2-5	CASSSGGVGTQYF	TGTGCCAGCAGCTCCGGGGGGGTGGGGACCCAGTACTTC
TRBV6-5	.	.	TRBJ2-7	CASSSGPANYEQYF	TGTGCCAGCAGTTCAGGTCCGGCCAACTACGAGCAGTACTTC
TRBV7-9	.	TRBD2	TRBJ2-1	CASSPFGRGDNEQFF	TGTGCCAGCAGCCCCTTCGGGCGGGGGGACAATGAGCAGTTCTTC
TRBV6-5	.	TRBD1	TRBJ1-6	CASSYGTGENSPLHF	TGTGCCAGCAGTTATGGGACAGGGGAGAATTCACCCCTCCACTTT
TRBV19	few	.	TRBJ1-4	CASSSRRGQSNEKLFF	TGTGCCAGTAGTTCCCGCCGCGGGCAGAGTAATGAAAAACTGTTTTTT
TRBV2	.	TRBD2	TRBJ2-7	CASSERGLAVYNYEQYF	TGTGCCAGCAGTGAACGGGGACTAGCTGTTTATAATTACGAGCAGTACTTC
TRBV30	few	TRBD2	TRBJ2-3	CAWSVFFSGRAIDTQYF	TGTGCCTGGAGTGTTTTTTTCAGCGGGAGGGCTATAGATACGCAGTATTTT
TRBV14	.	TRBD1	TRBJ1-2	CASSPTGGNGYTF	TGTGCCAGCAGCCCTACAGGGGGCAACGGCTACACCTTC
TRBV9	few	TRBD1	TRBJ1-5	CASSPGQLNQPQHF	TGTGCCAGCAGCCCGGGACAGCTTAATCAGCCCCAGCATTTT
TRBV18	.	.	TRBJ1-3	CASSDGAGNTIYF	TGTGCCAGCTCAGATGGGGCCGGAAACACCATATATTTT
TRBV6-4	.	.	TRBJ1-5	CASSDYSGAGGYSNQPQHF	TGTGCCAGCAGTGACTATTCTGGCGCAGGAGGATATAGCAATCAGCCCCAGCATTTT
TRBV5-6	.	.	TRBJ2-7	CASSLAGGFSYEQYF	TGTGCCAGCAGCTTGGCTGGAGGGTTTTCCTACGAGCAGTACTTC
TRBV18	.	.	TRBJ1-1	CASSPQTGNTEAFF	TGTGCCAGCTCACCACAGACAGGGAACACTGAAGCTTTCTTT
TRBV4-2	.	TRBD1	TRBJ2-2	CASSQEIPTGATGELFF	TGTGCCAGCAGCCAAGAGATACCGACAGGGGCCACCGGGGAGCTGTTTTTT